Included here is one TCR beta chain sequence, with context. Antigen specificity is unknown. This entry comes from a study of monozygotic twins with inflammatory bowel disease. Whole-study findings and limits: Support was absent for any single strong signal or clonotype linked to IBD. Healthy co-twins, by inverse Simpson, had higher TCRbeta diversity than their siblings with IBD.

This CDR3 contains 12 residues. The V gene's germline CDR1 is MNHNY and CDR2 SVGAGI (reference sequence). TCRdb derives one entry per CDR3 protein from the 5' RACE reads, leaving out DNA. This sample's table has about 440,000 distinct CDR3 sequences. The sequencing input was blood. This sequence joins TRBV6-6 and TRBJ2-7; TCRdb outputs TRBD1, but without DNA this stays unchecked. This sequence was found in a human donor with ulcerative colitis or Crohn's disease, or a healthy co-twin of an affected twin (not recorded which). The CDR3 region is CATGRVAYEQYF.